The 9 T cell receptor beta chains below come from one sample, sequenced in a study of cytomegalovirus exposure and HLA in healthy donors. Repertoires were generated with immunoSEQ multiplex PCR, while TCRdb's copy carries only in-frame clones and drops some. Altogether roughly 150,000 clones are present, approximately 81% being singletons, with the ten largest covering more than 8.5%. Material: PBMCs. These receptors were collected from a man younger than 45 in good health and CMV-seropositive.

The chain combines TRBV27 with TRBJ2-5; 15 nucleotides align to TRBD2. CDR3 length: 19 residues. The V and J ends lost 5 bases and 1 base, in that order; junction bases with no gene match: 11. Germline values: CDR1 MNHEY, CDR2 SMNVEV (reference sequence). The CDR3 DNA is TGTGCCAGCAGTCCCGGGACTAGCGGGGGGCCGAACCCCCAAGAGACCCAGTACTTC. Its protein is CASSPGTSGGPNPQETQYF.

There are a few counts of this clone. The gene calls are TRBV4-3 and TRBJ2-7, with a tentative D call TRBD1 (5 bases). V was cut by 1 base and J by 3 bases, with 10 bases left in between. This CDR3 has 14 residues. Germline V gene sequence: CDR1 LGHNA, CDR2 YSLEER. CDR3 nucleotide sequence: TGCGCCAGCAGCCAAGCCAACACAGGCTACGAGCAGTACTTC. Residues: CASSQANTGYEQYF.

The chain combines TRBV29-1 with TRBJ2-6; possible D gene TRBD1, 6 bases. The CDR3 consists of 13 residues. V was cut by 6 bases and J by 2 bases, with 8 bases left in between. Germline lookup yields CDR1 SQVTM and CDR2 ANQGSEA. For the CDR3, the DNA is TGCAGCGTCGGACAGACTGGGGCCAACGTCCTGACTTTC. It encodes CSVGQTGANVLTF.

The rearrangement links TRBV10-3 to TRBJ2-2; TRBD2 agrees at 8 bases. The CDR3 totals 16 residues. Germline trimming cut 3 bases from V and 5 bases from J; bases unmatched to any gene: 8. From germline, CDR1 is ENHRY and CDR2 SYGVKD. CDR3 nucleotides: TGTGCCATCAGTGATGGCGGGAGGAGTAAGACCGGGGAGCTGTTTTTT. This translates into CAISDGGRSKTGELFF.

The genes are TRBV29-1 and TRBJ2-7; TRBD1 matches at 10 bases. V lost 5 bases and J lost 2; bases outside the gene matches: 3. The germline gives CDR1 SQVTM, CDR2 ANQGSEA. The CDR3 sequence is 13 residues long. CDR3: CSVPGQGTYEQYF. In DNA, the CDR3 is TGCAGCGTTCCGGGACAGGGGACCTACGAGCAGTACTTC.

This clone was found once. The gene calls are TRBV7-9 and TRBJ2-7; the D gene is possibly TRBD2 (6 bases). The CDR3 runs 14 residues. The germline V gene encodes CDR1 SEHNR and CDR2 FQNEAQ (reference sequence). The V gene lost 7 bases and the J gene lost 5 bases, with 18 bases spanning the gap. CDR3 bases: TGTGCCAGCACAATCGGGGGTTATAGTCACGAGCAGTACTTC. It translates to CASTIGGYSHEQYF.

This sequence joins TRBV4-1 and TRBJ2-5, with D possibly TRBD2 on 6 matching bases. V lost 0 bases to trimming and J lost 9 bases, with 14 bases between them. In germline, CDR1 is MGHRA, CDR2 YSYEKL. The CDR3 is 14 amino acids. The CDR3 reads CASSQDEAGGAQYF. CDR3 DNA: TGCGCCAGCAGCCAAGATGAAGCGGGTGGCGCCCAGTACTTC.

The chain is built from TRBV27 and TRBJ2-5; 15 bases are a match to TRBD2. Trimming removed 6 bases from V and 5 bases from J; junction bases left unmatched: 7. The V gene's germline CDR1 is MNHEY and CDR2 SMNVEV (reference sequence). This CDR3 is built from 16 residues. The CDR3 region has the DNA TGTGCCAGCAGCCGGACTAGCGGGAGGGCCGGCGAGACCCAGTACTTC. Translation gives CASSRTSGRAGETQYF.

The CDR3 loop reads CASSYWAGEGTDTQYF. CDR3 coding DNA: TGTGCCAGCAGTTATTGGGCGGGAGAAGGCACAGATACGCAGTATTTT. The chain combines TRBV6-9 with TRBJ2-3, with 7 nucleotides matching TRBD2. Germline V gene lookup returns CDR1 MNHGY and CDR2 SVAAGI. The J segment lost 1 base and the V segment lost 1 base, leaving 5 bases of the junction unmatched. The CDR3 is 16 residues long.